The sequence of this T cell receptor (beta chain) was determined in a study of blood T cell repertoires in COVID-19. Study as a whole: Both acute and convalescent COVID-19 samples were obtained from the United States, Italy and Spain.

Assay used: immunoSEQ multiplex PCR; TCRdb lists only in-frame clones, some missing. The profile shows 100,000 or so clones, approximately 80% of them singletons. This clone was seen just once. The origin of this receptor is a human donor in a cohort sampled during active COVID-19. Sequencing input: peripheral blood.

The CDR3 DNA follows: TGTGCCAGTAGGCCGACAGGGGGTTTTGAAAAACTGTTTTTT. Translated: CASRPTGGFEKLFF. V is TRBV19 and J is TRBJ1-4; 9 bases map to TRBD1. The CDR3 has 14 residues. The junction had 6 bases not matched to a gene; V was cut back by 6 bases and J by 7 bases. Germline assignment: CDR1 LNHDA and CDR2 SQIVND (reference sequence).